The clone carrying this T cell receptor beta chain was counted between two and nine times. Its antigen remains unidentified. Preparation of the TCRbeta library used unique molecular identifiers. In TCRdb, the PCR reads were re-called with MiXCR into one record per CDR3 protein. The table lists approximately 1,000,000 distinct CDR3 sequences, about 29% of them singletons. These data are taken from a study of T-cell reconstitution after alpha-beta-depleted transplantation in children. CDR1 and CDR2 from the germline V gene are SGHRS and YFSETQ. Trimming took off 5 bases at V and 1 base at J, with 12 bases between the two ends. This CDR3 region has 14 residues. General study results and limits: Several hundred expanded graft clones reportedly gave rise to the alpha-beta T cells present about two months after transplant. Surviving recipient cells, namely T cells and thymic progenitors, were the source of high day-60 TCRbeta diversity in some patients.

The starting material was PBMCs, mostly from graft donor cells, obtained 360 days after TCRalphabeta/CD19-depleted stem cell transplant. The source is a boy in the first two years of life who had a stem cell transplant for SCID, so the T cells may come from the graft donor. The chain links TRBV5-1 to TRBJ2-5; D possibly corresponds to TRBD2 (6 bases). The CDR3 loop is CASSPAGPQETQYF. For the CDR3, the DNA is TGCGCCAGCAGTCCGGCGGGGCCCCAAGAGACCCAGTACTTC.